The present T cell receptor beta chain was sequenced within a study of stem cell transplantation in POMP-related autoinflammatory disease. Study information: Pre-transplant patients had naive-skewed CD4+ T cells and few CD8+ T cells. Broader study findings: Unique TRB V-J gene pairings were limited in number in patients with PRAID.

Remarks on this clone: No antigen is known for it.

Profiling relied on immunoSEQ multiplex PCR, and the TCRdb table lists in-frame clones only, not all of them. The sample yields more than 25,000 clones, about 86% seen once. V was clipped by 3 bases and J by 4 bases, with 28 bases between them. Germline V lookup: CDR1 SGHDN, CDR2 FVKESK. The CDR3 covers 19 residues. The sequencing used CD4+ T cells from PBMCs, collected before stem cell transplantation. This sequence joins TRBV14 and TRBJ2-7; TRBD2 might be the D (9 bases). This clonotype originated in a human donor with POMP-related autoinflammation and immune dysregulation (PRAID). The DNA for the CDR3 is TGTGCCAGCAGCCATATTGACAGGGGTCGTCCTAGCGGGATTTACGAGCAGTACTTC. Its translation is CASSHIDRGRPSGIYEQYF.